Listed below are T cell receptor beta chains from one sample, sequenced in a study of blood T cell repertoires in COVID-19. Measured with immunoSEQ multiplex PCR; TCRdb has only the in-frame clones, and not every one. Altogether about 300,000 clones are present, more than 80% being singletons, with the ten largest covering roughly 6.7%. Sequencing was performed on peripheral blood. These receptors were obtained from a man aged 18-30 years who had recovered from COVID-19. Both conserved end residues are part of each CDR3. The D gene is left open where the match is weak. Where a row states a size, it is once, few, many or the class of an expanded clone; other rows omit it.

clone size	D gene	V gene	J gene	CDR3 DNA	CDR3 protein
-	-	TRBV7-9	TRBJ1-1	TGTGCCAGCAGCTCAGGGTCCCTGAACACTGAAGCTTTCTTT	CASSSGSLNTEAFF
-	-	TRBV5-5	TRBJ2-7	TGTGCCAGCAGACTCGATCGGGGATCCTACGAGCAGTACTTC	CASRLDRGSYEQYF
-	TRBD1	TRBV6-5	TRBJ1-5	TGTGCCAGCAGCTCGGGACAGGGTATCGGTCAGCCCCAGCATTTT	CASSSGQGIGQPQHF
-	-	TRBV12-5	TRBJ1-2	TGTGCTAGTGGCCGCCATCGGACGGCGGGCTATGGCTACACCTTC	CASGRHRTAGYGYTF
-	TRBD2	TRBV5-1	TRBJ2-7	TGCGCCAGCAGCAAGAAAATCAAACTTAGCGGGGACTGGCCCTACGAGCAGTACTTC	CASSKKIKLSGDWPYEQYF
-	-	TRBV10-3	TRBJ1-5	TGTGCCATCTTGAGGTGGAGACAGCCCCAGCATTTT	CAILRWRQPQHF
-	TRBD2	TRBV15	TRBJ2-5	TGTGCCACCAGCAGAGAACTAGCGGGAGGACAAGAGACCCAGTACTTC	CATSRELAGGQETQYF
-	-	TRBV9	TRBJ2-1	TGTGCCAGCAGCGAGTGGGGGGGCCCCTCGTATGAGCAGTTCTTC	CASSEWGGPSYEQFF
once	TRBD2	TRBV7-3	TRBJ2-1	TGTGCCAGCAGCGGGGGGGACCCCCTAGGTGAGCAGTTCTTC	CASSGGDPLGEQFF
-	TRBD1	TRBV24-1	TRBJ1-4	TGTGCCACCAGTGATACCTATTGGGACAGTTATAATGAAAAACTGTTTTTT	CATSDTYWDSYNEKLFF
-	-	TRBV6-1	TRBJ1-1	TGTGCCAGCAGTGAAGGACGGGAGCTGAACACTGAAGCTTTCTTT	CASSEGRELNTEAFF
-	-	TRBV6-2/TRBV6-3	TRBJ1-1	TGTGCCAGCAGTTACCCGCCGCGAATGAACACTGAAGCTTTCTTT	CASSYPPRMNTEAFF
once	TRBD2	TRBV9	TRBJ2-7	TGTGCCAGCAGCCCGAGCGGGACTAGCCACGAGCAGTACTTC	CASSPSGTSHEQYF
-	TRBD1	TRBV5-1	TRBJ2-7	TGCGCCAGCAGCACGGACAGGCCATCCTACGAGCAGTACTTC	CASSTDRPSYEQYF
-	TRBD1	TRBV19	TRBJ2-3	TGTGCCAGTAGTATTGCCGGGACAGGGTCAGATACGCAGTATTTT	CASSIAGTGSDTQYF
-	TRBD1	TRBV29-1	TRBJ2-7	TGCAGCGCCGAAAGACAGGGGGCGACCGAGCAGTACTTC	CSAERQGATEQYF
-	TRBD1	TRBV28	TRBJ1-5	TGTGCCAGCACCGGGACAGTTCAGCCCCAGCATTTT	CASTGTVQPQHF
few	-	TRBV3-1/TRBV3-2	TRBJ2-3	TGTGCCAGCAGCCAAGATGCGGACAGATGCACAGATACGCAGTATTTT	CASSQDADRCTDTQYF
once	TRBD1	TRBV2	TRBJ2-7	TGTGCCAGCAACGGGGACAGTTCCTACGAGCAGTACTTC	CASNGDSSYEQYF
-	TRBD1	TRBV27	TRBJ2-7	TGTGCCAGCAGTTTATCGTTGGGGACAGGGGGCTACGAGCAGTACTTC	CASSLSLGTGGYEQYF
once	TRBD2	TRBV4-1	TRBJ2-7	TGCGCCAGCAGCCAGGTCACTAGCGGGGGGTACGAGCAGTACTTC	CASSQVTSGGYEQYF
-	-	TRBV6-2/TRBV6-3	TRBJ2-5	TGTGCCAGCAGTTATGCCCAGCGGAGGGAGACCCAGTACTTC	CASSYAQRRETQYF
-	-	TRBV6-5	TRBJ1-2	TGTGCCGGGTCGGAGTGGGTTAACTATGGCTACACCTTC	CAGSEWVNYGYTF
-	-	TRBV5-6	TRBJ1-1	TGTGCCAGCATAGGACAGCAGAACACTGAAGCTTTCTTT	CASIGQQNTEAFF